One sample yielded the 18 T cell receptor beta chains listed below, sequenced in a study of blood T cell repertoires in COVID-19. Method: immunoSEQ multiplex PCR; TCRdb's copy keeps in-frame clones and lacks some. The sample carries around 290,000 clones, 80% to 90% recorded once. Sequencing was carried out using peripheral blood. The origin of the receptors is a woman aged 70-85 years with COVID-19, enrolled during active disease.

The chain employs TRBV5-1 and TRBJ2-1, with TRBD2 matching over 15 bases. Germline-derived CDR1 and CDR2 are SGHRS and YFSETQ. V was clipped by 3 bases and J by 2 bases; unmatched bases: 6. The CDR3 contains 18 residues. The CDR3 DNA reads TGCGCCAGCAGCTATCCCGGGACTAGCGGGGGGACCTACAATGAGCAGTTCTTC. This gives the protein CASSYPGTSGGTYNEQFF. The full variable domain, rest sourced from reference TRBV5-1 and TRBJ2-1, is KAGVTQTPRYLIKTRGQQVTLSCSPISGHRSVSWYQQTPGQGLQFLFEYFSETQRNKGNFPGRFSGRQFSNSRSEMNVSTLELGDSALYLCASSYPGTSGGTYNEQFFGPGTRLTVL.

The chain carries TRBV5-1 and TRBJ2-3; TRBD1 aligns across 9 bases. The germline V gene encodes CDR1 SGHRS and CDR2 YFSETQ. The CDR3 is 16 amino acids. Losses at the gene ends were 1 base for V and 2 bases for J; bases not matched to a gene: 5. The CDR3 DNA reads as TGCGCCAGCAGCTTGACAGGGGGCGTACCCACAGATACGCAGTATTTT. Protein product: CASSLTGGVPTDTQYF.

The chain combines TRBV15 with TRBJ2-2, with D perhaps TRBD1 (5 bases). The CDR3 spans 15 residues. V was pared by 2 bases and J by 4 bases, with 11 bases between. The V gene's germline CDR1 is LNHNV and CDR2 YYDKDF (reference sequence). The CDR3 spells CATSRLPGFTGELFF. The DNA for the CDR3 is TGTGCCACCAGCAGACTTCCAGGGTTCACCGGGGAGCTGTTTTTT.

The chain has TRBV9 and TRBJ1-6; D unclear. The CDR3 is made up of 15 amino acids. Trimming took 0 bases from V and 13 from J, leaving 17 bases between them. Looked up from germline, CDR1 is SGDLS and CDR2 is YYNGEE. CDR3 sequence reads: CASSVDSPREGPLHF. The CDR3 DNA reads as TGTGCCAGCAGCGTAGATAGTCCGAGGGAAGGGCCCCTCCACTTT.

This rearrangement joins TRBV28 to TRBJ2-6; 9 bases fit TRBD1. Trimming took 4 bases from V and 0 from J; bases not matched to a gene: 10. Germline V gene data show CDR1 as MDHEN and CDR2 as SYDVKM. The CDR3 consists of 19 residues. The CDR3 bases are TGTGCCAGCAGTTCTTTCTACCGGGACAGGGTCTCTGGGGCCAACGTCCTGACTTTC. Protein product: CASSSFYRDRVSGANVLTF.

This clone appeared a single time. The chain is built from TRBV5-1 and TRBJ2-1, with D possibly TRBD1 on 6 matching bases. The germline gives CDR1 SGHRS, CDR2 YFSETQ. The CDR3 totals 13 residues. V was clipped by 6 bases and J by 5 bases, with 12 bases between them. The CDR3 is CASNGDNNNEQFF. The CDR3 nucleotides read TGCGCCAGCAACGGGGACAATAACAATGAGCAGTTCTTC.

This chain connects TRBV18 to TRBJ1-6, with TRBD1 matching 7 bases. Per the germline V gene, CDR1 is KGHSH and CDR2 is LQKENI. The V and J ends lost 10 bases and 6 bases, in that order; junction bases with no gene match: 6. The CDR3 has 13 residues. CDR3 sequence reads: CATLGQANSPLHF. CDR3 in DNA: TGTGCCACCCTCGGACAGGCTAATTCACCCCTCCACTTT.

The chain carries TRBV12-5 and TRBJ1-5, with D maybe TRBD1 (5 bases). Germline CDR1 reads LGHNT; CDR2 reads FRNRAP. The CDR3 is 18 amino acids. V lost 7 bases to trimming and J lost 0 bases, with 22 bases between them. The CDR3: CASVYRGSSGYSNQPQHF. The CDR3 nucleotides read TGTGCTAGTGTCTATAGGGGATCTTCCGGTTATAGCAATCAGCCCCAGCATTTT.

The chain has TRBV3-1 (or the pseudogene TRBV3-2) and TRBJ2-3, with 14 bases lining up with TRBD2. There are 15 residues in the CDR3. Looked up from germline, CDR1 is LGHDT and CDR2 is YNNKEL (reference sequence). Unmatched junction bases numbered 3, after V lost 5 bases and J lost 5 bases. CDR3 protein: CASSSGLAGEDTQYF. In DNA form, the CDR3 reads TGTGCCAGCAGCTCGGGACTAGCGGGGGAAGATACGCAGTATTTT.

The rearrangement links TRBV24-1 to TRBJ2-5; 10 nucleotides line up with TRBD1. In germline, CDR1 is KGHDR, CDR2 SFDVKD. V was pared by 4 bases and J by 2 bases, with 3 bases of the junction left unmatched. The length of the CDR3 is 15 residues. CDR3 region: CATSEWDRGQETQYF. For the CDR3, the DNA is TGTGCCACCAGTGAATGGGACAGGGGACAAGAGACCCAGTACTTC.

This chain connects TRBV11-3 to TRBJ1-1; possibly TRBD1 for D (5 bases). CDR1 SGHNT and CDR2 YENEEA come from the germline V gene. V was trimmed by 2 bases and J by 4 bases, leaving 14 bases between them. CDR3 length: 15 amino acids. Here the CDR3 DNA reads TGTGCCAGCAGCTTATATCTCCAGGGCGTCACTGAAGCTTTCTTT. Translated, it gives CASSLYLQGVTEAFF.

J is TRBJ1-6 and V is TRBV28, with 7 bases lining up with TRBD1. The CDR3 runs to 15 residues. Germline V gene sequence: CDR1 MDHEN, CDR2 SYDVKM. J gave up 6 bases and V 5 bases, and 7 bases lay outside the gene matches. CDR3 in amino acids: CASSVTGSGNSPLHF. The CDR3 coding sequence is TGTGCCAGCAGTGTGACAGGGTCGGGTAATTCACCCCTCCACTTT.

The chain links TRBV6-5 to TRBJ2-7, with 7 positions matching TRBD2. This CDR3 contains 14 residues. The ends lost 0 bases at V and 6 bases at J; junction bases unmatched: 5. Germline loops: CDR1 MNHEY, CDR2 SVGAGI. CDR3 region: CASSYSRAGLEQYF. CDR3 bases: TGTGCCAGCAGTTACTCACGAGCGGGGCTCGAGCAGTACTTC.

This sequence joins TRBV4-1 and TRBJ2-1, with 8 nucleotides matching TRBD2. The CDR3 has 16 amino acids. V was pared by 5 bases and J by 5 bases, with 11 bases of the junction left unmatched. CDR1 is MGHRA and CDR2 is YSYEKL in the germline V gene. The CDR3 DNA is TGCGCCAGCAGCAATCGATTAGCGGGGCGGGACAATGAGCAGTTCTTC. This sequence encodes CASSNRLAGRDNEQFF.

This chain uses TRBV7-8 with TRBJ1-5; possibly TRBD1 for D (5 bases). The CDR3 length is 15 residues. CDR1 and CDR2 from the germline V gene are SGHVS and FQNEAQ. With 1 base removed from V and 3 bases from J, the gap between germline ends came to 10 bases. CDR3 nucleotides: TGTGCCAGCAGCTTAGATGACAGCTTCAATCAGCCCCAGCATTTT. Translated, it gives CASSLDDSFNQPQHF.

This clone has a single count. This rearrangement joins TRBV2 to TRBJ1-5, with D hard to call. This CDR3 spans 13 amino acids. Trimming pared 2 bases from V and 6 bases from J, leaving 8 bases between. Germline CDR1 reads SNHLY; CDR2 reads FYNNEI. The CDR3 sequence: CASSETRSQPQHF. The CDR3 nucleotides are TGTGCCAGCAGTGAAACGAGGAGTCAGCCCCAGCATTTT.

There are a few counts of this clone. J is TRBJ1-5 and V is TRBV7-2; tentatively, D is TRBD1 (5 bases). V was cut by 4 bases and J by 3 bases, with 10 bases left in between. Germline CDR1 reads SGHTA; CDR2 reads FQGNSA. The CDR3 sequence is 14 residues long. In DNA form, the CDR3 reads TGTGCCAGCAGCTCAGGACATATCAATCAGCCCCAGCATTTT. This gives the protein CASSSGHINQPQHF.

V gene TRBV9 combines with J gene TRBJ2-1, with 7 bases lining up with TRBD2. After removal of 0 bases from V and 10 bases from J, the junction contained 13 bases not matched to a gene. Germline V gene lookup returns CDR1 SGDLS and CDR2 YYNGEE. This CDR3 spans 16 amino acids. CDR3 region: CASSVAGLAGELEQFF. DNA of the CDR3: TGTGCCAGCAGCGTAGCTGGGTTAGCGGGCGAGCTAGAGCAGTTCTTC. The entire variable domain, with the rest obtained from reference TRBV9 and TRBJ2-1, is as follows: DSGVTQTPKHLITATGQRVTLRCSPRSGDLSVYWYQQSLDQGLQFLIQYYNGEERAKGNILERFSAQQFPDLHSELNLSSLELGDSALYFCASSVAGLAGELEQFFGPGTRLTVL.